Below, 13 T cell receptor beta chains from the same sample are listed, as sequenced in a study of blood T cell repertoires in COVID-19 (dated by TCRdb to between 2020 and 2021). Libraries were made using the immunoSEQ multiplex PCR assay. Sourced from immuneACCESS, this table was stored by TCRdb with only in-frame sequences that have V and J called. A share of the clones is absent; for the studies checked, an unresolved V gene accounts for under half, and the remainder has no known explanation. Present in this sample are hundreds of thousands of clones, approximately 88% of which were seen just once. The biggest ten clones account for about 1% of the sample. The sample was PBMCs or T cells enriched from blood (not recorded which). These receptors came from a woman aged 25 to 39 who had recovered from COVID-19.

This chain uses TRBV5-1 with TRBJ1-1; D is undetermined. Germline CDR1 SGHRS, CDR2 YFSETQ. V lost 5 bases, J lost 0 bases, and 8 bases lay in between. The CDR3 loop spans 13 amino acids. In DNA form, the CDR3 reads TGCGCCAGCAGGAGGGAGTTGAACACTGAAGCTTTCTTT. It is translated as CASRRELNTEAFF.

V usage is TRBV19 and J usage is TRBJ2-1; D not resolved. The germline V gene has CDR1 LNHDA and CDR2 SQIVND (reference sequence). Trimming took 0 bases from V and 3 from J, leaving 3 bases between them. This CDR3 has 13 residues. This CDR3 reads CASSIDIYNEQFF. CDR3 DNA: TGTGCCAGTAGTATAGACATCTACAATGAGCAGTTCTTC.

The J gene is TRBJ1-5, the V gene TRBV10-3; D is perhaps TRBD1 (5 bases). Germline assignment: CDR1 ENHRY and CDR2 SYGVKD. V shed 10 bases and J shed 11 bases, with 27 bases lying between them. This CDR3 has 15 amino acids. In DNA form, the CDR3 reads TGTGCCACCGTGACCGGGACTGCCCCCGAATCGTCCCAGCATTTT. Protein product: CATVTGTAPESSQHF.

CDR3 in amino acids: CAWSFSLDTQYF. In DNA, the CDR3 is TGTGCCTGGTCGTTTAGCCTTGATACGCAGTATTTT. The V and J genes are TRBV30 and TRBJ2-3; the D is unclear. V lost 5 bases to trimming and J lost 6 bases, with 12 bases between them. The CDR3 has 12 amino acids. Germline lookup yields CDR1 GTSNPN and CDR2 SVGIG (reference sequence).

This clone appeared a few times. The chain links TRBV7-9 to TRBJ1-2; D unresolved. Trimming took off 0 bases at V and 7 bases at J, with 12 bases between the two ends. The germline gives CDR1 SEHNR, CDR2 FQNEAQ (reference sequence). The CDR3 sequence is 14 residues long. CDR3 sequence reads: CASSLAARGSGYTF. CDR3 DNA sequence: TGTGCCAGCAGCTTAGCCGCTAGAGGTTCTGGCTACACCTTC. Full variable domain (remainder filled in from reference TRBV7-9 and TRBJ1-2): DTGVSQNPRHKITKRGQNVTFRCDPISEHNRLYWYRQTLGQGPEFLTYFQNEAQLEKSRLLSDRFSAERPKGSFSTLEIQRTEQGDSAMYLCASSLAARGSGYTFGSGTRLTVV.

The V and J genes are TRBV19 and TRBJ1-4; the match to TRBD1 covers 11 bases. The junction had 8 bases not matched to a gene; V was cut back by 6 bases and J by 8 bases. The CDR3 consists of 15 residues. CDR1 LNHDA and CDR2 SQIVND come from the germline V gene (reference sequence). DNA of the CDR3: TGTGCCAGTAGCTTTCTGGGACAGGGGGTGGAAAAACTGTTTTTT. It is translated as CASSFLGQGVEKLFF. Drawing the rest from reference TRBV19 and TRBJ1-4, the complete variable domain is DGGITQSPKYLFRKEGQNVTLSCEQNLNHDAMYWYRQDPGQGLRLIYYSQIVNDFQKGDIAEGYSVSREKKESFPLTVTSAQKNPTAFYLCASSFLGQGVEKLFFGSGTQLSVL.

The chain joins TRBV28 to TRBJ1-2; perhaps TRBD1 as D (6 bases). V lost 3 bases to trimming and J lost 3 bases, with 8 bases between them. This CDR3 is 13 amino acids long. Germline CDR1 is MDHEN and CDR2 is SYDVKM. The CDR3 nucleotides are TGTGCCAGCAGTTTTCAGGGGTACTATGGCTACACCTTC. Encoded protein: CASSFQGYYGYTF.

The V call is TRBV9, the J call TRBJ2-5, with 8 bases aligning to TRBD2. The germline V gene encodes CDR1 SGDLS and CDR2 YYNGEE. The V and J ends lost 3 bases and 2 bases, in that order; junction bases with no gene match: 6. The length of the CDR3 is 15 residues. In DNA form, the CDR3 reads TGTGCCAGCAGCGGCGGGGGGCTTACACAAGAGACCCAGTACTTC. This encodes CASSGGGLTQETQYF.

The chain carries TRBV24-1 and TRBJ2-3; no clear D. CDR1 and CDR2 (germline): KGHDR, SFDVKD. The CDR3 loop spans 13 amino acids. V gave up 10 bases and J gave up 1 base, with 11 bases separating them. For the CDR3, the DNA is TGTGCCACTTCCCGCACGGGCACAGATACGCAGTATTTT. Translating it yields CATSRTGTDTQYF.

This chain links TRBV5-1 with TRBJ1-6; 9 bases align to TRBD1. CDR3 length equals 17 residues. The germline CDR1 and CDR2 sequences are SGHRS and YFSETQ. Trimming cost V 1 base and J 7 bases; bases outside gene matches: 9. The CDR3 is CASSLRWDRDTNSPLHF. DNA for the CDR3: TGCGCCAGCAGCTTGAGGTGGGACAGGGATACAAATTCACCCCTCCACTTT.

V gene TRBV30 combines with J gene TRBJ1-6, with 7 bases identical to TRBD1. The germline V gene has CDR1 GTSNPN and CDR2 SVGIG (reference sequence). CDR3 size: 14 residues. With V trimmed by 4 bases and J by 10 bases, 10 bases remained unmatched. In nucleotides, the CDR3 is TGTGCCTGGACCCCGGGACAGTCAGGCTCACCCCTCCACTTT. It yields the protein CAWTPGQSGSPLHF.

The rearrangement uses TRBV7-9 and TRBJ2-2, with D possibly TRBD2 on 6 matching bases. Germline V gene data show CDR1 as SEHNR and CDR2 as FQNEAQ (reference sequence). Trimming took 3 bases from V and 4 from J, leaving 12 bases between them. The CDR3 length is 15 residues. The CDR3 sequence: CASSFGGSGTGELFF. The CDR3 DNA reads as TGTGCCAGCAGCTTCGGGGGATCGGGCACCGGGGAGCTGTTTTTT.

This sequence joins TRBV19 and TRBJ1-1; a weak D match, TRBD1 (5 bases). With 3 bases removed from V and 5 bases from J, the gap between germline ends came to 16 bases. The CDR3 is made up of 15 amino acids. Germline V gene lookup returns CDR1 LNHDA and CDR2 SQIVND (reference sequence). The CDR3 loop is CASSMRPGAGTEAFF. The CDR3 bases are TGTGCCAGTAGTATGAGGCCCGGGGCGGGGACTGAAGCTTTCTTT.